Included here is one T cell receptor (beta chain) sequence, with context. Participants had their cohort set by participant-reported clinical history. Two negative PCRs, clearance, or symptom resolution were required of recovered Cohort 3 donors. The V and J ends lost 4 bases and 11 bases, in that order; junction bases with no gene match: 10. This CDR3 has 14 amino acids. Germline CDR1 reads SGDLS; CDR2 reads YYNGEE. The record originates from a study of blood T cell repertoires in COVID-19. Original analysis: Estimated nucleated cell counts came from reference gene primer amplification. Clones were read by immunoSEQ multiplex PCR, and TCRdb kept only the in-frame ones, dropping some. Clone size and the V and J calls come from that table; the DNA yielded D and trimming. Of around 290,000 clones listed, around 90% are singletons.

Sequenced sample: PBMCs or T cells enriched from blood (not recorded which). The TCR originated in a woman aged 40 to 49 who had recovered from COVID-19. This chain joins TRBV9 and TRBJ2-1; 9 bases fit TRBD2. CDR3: CASSPAPTSGQQFF. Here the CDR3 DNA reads TGTGCCAGCAGCCCCGCCCCGACTAGCGGACAGCAGTTCTTC.